The rows below give T cell receptor beta chains drawn from one sample of a study of T cell responses to AZD1222 COVID-19 vaccine. Clones were sequenced by immunoSEQ multiplex PCR, and TCRdb holds only the in-frame ones, with some missing. The data contain approximately 150,000 clones, roughly nine tenths of them seen just once; the ten biggest clones take up about 3%. The source material was peripheral blood, sampled on day 0 of AZD1222 vaccination. The receptor set was obtained from an adult in good health. Each CDR3 is given with its conserved first and last residue. A D gene is named only where the DNA matches it firmly. Not every row has a clone size; where given, it reads once, few, many or a size class.

J: TRBJ1-1; length: 15; size: NA; D: TRBD1; V: TRBV6-1; CDR3: CASSEGRGLGTEAFF; DNA: TGTGCCAGCAGTGAAGGCAGGGGGCTTGGCACTGAAGCTTTCTTT
J: TRBJ2-3; length: 15; size: NA; D: NA; V: TRBV7-2; CDR3: CASRGGGLITDTQYF; DNA: TGTGCCTCACGAGGGGGGGGATTAATTACAGATACGCAGTATTTT
J: TRBJ1-2; length: 15; size: NA; D: NA; V: TRBV7-9; CDR3: CASSLVASRNYGYTF; DNA: TGTGCCAGCAGCTTAGTTGCATCCCGTAACTATGGCTACACCTTC
J: TRBJ1-5; length: 14; size: NA; D: NA; V: TRBV7-8; CDR3: CASSSSEGNQPQHF; DNA: TGTGCCAGCAGCTCTTCGGAGGGAAATCAGCCCCAGCATTTT
J: TRBJ1-3; length: 15; size: NA; D: NA; V: TRBV4-1; CDR3: CASSQVGTKGNTIYF; DNA: TGCGCCAGCAGCCAAGTAGGAACTAAAGGAAACACCATATATTTT
J: TRBJ1-4; length: 14; size: NA; D: TRBD1; V: TRBV5-1; CDR3: CASSLSTGPEKLFF; DNA: TGCGCCAGCAGCTTATCGACAGGGCCAGAAAAACTGTTTTTT
J: TRBJ1-1; length: 14; size: NA; D: NA; V: TRBV5-6; CDR3: CASSPPGHTTEAFF; DNA: TGTGCCAGCAGCCCGCCGGGACACACAACAGAAGCTTTCTTT
J: TRBJ1-1; length: 12; size: NA; D: NA; V: TRBV19; CDR3: CASREGNTEAFF; DNA: TGTGCCAGTAGAGAGGGGAACACTGAAGCTTTCTTT
J: TRBJ1-6; length: 13; size: NA; D: NA; V: TRBV7-8; CDR3: CASSQEGNSPLHF; DNA: TGTGCCAGCAGCCAAGAAGGGAATTCACCCCTCCACTTT
J: TRBJ1-3; length: 15; size: NA; D: NA; V: TRBV4-1; CDR3: CASSQGGGSGNTIYF; DNA: TGCGCCAGCAGCCAAGGGGGAGGCTCTGGAAACACCATATATTTT
J: TRBJ1-5; length: 15; size: NA; D: NA; V: TRBV3-1/TRBV3-2; CDR3: CASSQNGLSNQPQHF; DNA: TGTGCCAGCAGCCAAAACGGACTTAGCAATCAGCCCCAGCATTTT
J: TRBJ1-1; length: 14; size: NA; D: NA; V: TRBV7-2; CDR3: CASSFFLGDTEAFF; DNA: TGTGCCAGCAGCTTTTTTTTGGGGGACACTGAAGCTTTCTTT
J: TRBJ2-3; length: 20; size: NA; D: NA; V: TRBV10-2; CDR3: CASSEPNPYLGEFHTDTQYF; DNA: TGCGCCAGCAGTGAGCCCAACCCCTACTTGGGCGAATTCCACACAGATACGCAGTATTTT
J: TRBJ2-1; length: 16; size: once; D: NA; V: TRBV4-1; CDR3: CASSQVGGVSYNEQFF; DNA: TGCGCCAGCAGCCAAGTCGGCGGGGTTTCCTACAATGAGCAGTTCTTC
J: TRBJ1-2; length: 14; size: few; D: TRBD1; V: TRBV7-2; CDR3: CASSLRTGYDGYTF; DNA: TGTGCCAGCAGCTTACGGACAGGGTACGATGGCTACACCTTC
J: TRBJ2-6; length: 18; size: once; D: NA; V: TRBV2; CDR3: CASSLGQSTPSGANVLTF; DNA: TGTGCCAGCAGTCTGGGACAATCAACCCCCTCTGGGGCCAACGTCCTGACTTTC
J: TRBJ1-6; length: 13; size: NA; D: NA; V: TRBV3-1/TRBV3-2; CDR3: CASSRYRVSPLHF; DNA: TGTGCCAGCAGCCGGTACAGGGTTTCACCCCTCCACTTT
J: TRBJ1-1; length: 14; size: NA; D: NA; V: TRBV10-2; CDR3: CASSEVLGETEAFF; DNA: TGCGCCAGCAGTGAGGTTTTGGGGGAAACTGAAGCTTTCTTT
J: TRBJ1-1; length: 13; size: NA; D: TRBD1; V: TRBV12-3/TRBV12-4; CDR3: CASSLPNRGGAFF; DNA: TGTGCCAGCAGTTTACCGAACAGGGGTGGAGCTTTCTTT
J: TRBJ2-1; length: 18; size: NA; D: TRBD2; V: TRBV19; CDR3: CASSSRTSGRGVWNEQFF; DNA: TGTGCCAGTAGTTCCAGGACTAGCGGGAGAGGGGTGTGGAATGAGCAGTTCTTC
J: TRBJ2-7; length: 13; size: NA; D: TRBD2; V: TRBV5-1; CDR3: CASSPGTSNEQYF; DNA: TGCGCCAGCAGCCCTGGGACTAGCAACGAGCAGTACTTC
J: TRBJ2-3; length: 12; size: NA; D: NA; V: TRBV19; CDR3: CASSISGDTQYF; DNA: TGTGCCAGTAGTATCTCCGGGGATACGCAGTATTTT
J: TRBJ1-1; length: 13; size: NA; D: TRBD1; V: TRBV12-3/TRBV12-4; CDR3: CASSPQGALEAFF; DNA: TGTGCCAGCAGTCCACAGGGGGCGCTTGAAGCTTTCTTT
J: TRBJ1-3; length: 13; size: few; D: NA; V: TRBV7-8; CDR3: CASSPLREGTIYF; DNA: TGTGCCAGCAGCCCTTTACGGGAGGGCACCATATATTTT
J: TRBJ1-2; length: 15; size: once; D: TRBD1; V: TRBV14; CDR3: CASSQSTGKLYGYTF; DNA: TGTGCCAGCAGCCAATCGACAGGGAAACTCTATGGCTACACCTTC
J: TRBJ1-5; length: 15; size: NA; D: TRBD1; V: TRBV6-5; CDR3: CASRDRGYSNQPQHF; DNA: TGTGCCAGCCGGGACAGGGGATATAGCAATCAGCCCCAGCATTTT
J: TRBJ2-3; length: 18; size: NA; D: NA; V: TRBV27; CDR3: CASSPPLFGLLLTDTQYF; DNA: TGTGCCAGCAGTCCCCCTCTATTCGGTCTCCTACTCACAGATACGCAGTATTTT
J: TRBJ2-5; length: 15; size: NA; D: TRBD2; V: TRBV5-1; CDR3: CASRRGGSFQETQYF; DNA: TGCGCCAGCAGGAGGGGCGGGAGCTTCCAAGAGACCCAGTACTTC
J: TRBJ2-1; length: 17; size: NA; D: NA; V: TRBV18; CDR3: CASSPNSRAFRANEQFF; DNA: TGTGCCAGCTCACCCAACTCCCGAGCGTTTAGGGCCAATGAGCAGTTCTTC
J: TRBJ2-3; length: 14; size: once; D: NA; V: TRBV21-1; CDR3: CANKLPCSTDTQYF; DNA: TGTGCCAACAAGCTCCCTTGTAGCACAGATACGCAGTATTTT
J: TRBJ1-2; length: 12; size: NA; D: TRBD1; V: TRBV12-5; CDR3: CASQGVGYGYTF; DNA: TGTGCTAGTCAGGGGGTTGGCTATGGCTACACCTTC
J: TRBJ1-2; length: 14; size: once; D: TRBD1; V: TRBV19; CDR3: CASSIEGQGGGYTF; DNA: TGTGCCAGTAGTATAGAAGGACAGGGAGGAGGCTACACCTTC
J: TRBJ2-1; length: 12; size: NA; D: NA; V: TRBV14; CDR3: CASSQVGNEQFF; DNA: TGTGCCAGCAGCCAAGTGGGAAATGAGCAGTTCTTC
J: TRBJ2-5; length: 13; size: NA; D: TRBD1; V: TRBV3-1/TRBV3-2; CDR3: CASNRGIQETQYF; DNA: TGTGCCAGCAACAGGGGTATACAAGAGACCCAGTACTTC
J: TRBJ1-3; length: 11; size: NA; D: NA; V: TRBV29-1; CDR3: CSVEVGNTIYF; DNA: TGCAGCGTTGAAGTTGGAAACACCATATATTTT
J: TRBJ2-7; length: 11; size: once; D: NA; V: TRBV6-5; CDR3: CASSPLVEQYF; DNA: TGTGCCAGCAGTCCCCTGGTTGAGCAGTACTTC
J: TRBJ2-1; length: 15; size: NA; D: NA; V: TRBV10-2; CDR3: CASSVQDISYNEQFF; DNA: TGCGCCAGCAGTGTACAGGACATCTCCTACAATGAGCAGTTCTTC
J: TRBJ1-5; length: 15; size: NA; D: TRBD1; V: TRBV5-1; CDR3: CASSSGTGSGLPQHF; DNA: TGCGCCAGCAGTTCCGGGACAGGATCAGGGTTGCCCCAGCATTTT
J: TRBJ2-1; length: 16; size: NA; D: TRBD2; V: TRBV2; CDR3: CASKRVASGTSREQFF; DNA: TGTGCCAGCAAAAGGGTGGCTAGCGGGACGTCTCGGGAGCAGTTCTTC